This TCR beta chain was observed in a study of PD-L1 blockade in urothelial cancer. Whole-study context: Patients commenced intravenous atezolizumab, 1,200 mg every 3 weeks, in the mid-2010s.

The time point denotes: pretreatment peripheral blood. TCRdb's copy holds only in-frame clones and misses some; the assay was immunoSEQ multiplex PCR. The sample consists of under 55,000 clones, under 90% of them appearing once. The CDR3 runs 15 residues. Germline V lookup: CDR1 SGHNT, CDR2 YYREEE (reference sequence). V shed 7 bases and J 0 bases; nucleotides not matched to a gene: 9. Material: PBMCs, obtained around atezolizumab (anti-PD-L1) treatment. The J gene is TRBJ1-1, the V gene TRBV5-4; 7 bases match TRBD1. This TCR was sampled from a man in his 70s with urothelial cancer. CDR3 loop: CASPGGTSMNTEAFF. The CDR3, as DNA: TGTGCCAGCCCAGGGGGGACAAGTATGAACACTGAAGCTTTCTTT.